This note documents a single T cell receptor (beta chain) sequence. Its antigen is not known. TCR beta from blood CD8+ and CD4+ T cells was sequenced. The data stem from a study of CD8 T cells in Susac syndrome. Study results and limitations: The study identified about seventeen and five Susac-specific public clones in total CD8+ and CD8+ TEMRA repertoires.

The CDR3 runs to 11 residues. V dropped 2 bases and J dropped 11 bases, with 7 bases sitting between them. After extraction with the RNeasy kit, about 0.45 to 1 ug of the RNA was reverse transcribed using random hexamers. TCRdb re-analysed the immunoSEQ multiplex PCR reads in MiXCR, keeping a single row per CDR3 protein. In the table there are approximately 49,000 distinct CDR3 sequences, around 93% of which are singletons. The sequenced sample consisted of CD8+ T cells from PBMCs. V usage is TRBV12-3 or TRBV12-4 and J usage is TRBJ1-5, with D unclear. The receptor was derived from a human donor with Susac syndrome. This CDR3 is CASSLNRAQHF. In DNA, the CDR3 is TGTGCCAGCAGTTTAAATCGGGCCCAGCATTTT.